The entry below describes one T cell receptor beta chain. No cognate antigen has been identified for it. No base-level quality is on record; no much larger clone is a single base apart. These data originate in a study of post-analysis software for immune sequencing data (dated by TCRdb to about 2015). Regarding the research as a whole: Disease courses on record covered relapsing-remitting, secondary progressive and progressive-relapsing multiple sclerosis, though some patients had no subtype annotation. The multiple sclerosis patient repertoires were compared with more than 10 previously published healthy control repertoires from donors aged about 6 to 28 years. A subset of samples was prepared in parallel using single-end sample barcoding, then pooled and co-amplified after Illumina adapter ligation.

Receptor amplification or capture employed PCR. Instrument used: Illumina HiSeq 2500. Unique molecular identifiers were incorporated into TCR beta cDNA libraries to reduce PCR and sequencing biases. About 500,000 cDNA molecules were obtained per 1 to 10 million input T cells, so each molecule approximated one T cell. Patient libraries were prepared and sequenced with the same protocol used for the earlier healthy control dataset. Samples belonging to the same batch were prepared together, multiplexed and sequenced on a shared HiSeq lane. On the authors' methods: Raw barcoded reads were processed with MIGEC, discarding single-read molecular identifier groups before consensus assembly and CDR3 extraction. VDJtools was used for post-analysis of the clonotype tables, and diversity was normalized by down-sampling every dataset to the size of the smallest sample. In repertoire overlap clustering, CDR3 amino acid sequences, but not nucleotide sequences, were matched to correct batch-related cross-sample contamination. TCRdb cleaned the public reads at Q25 with fastp, built clones with MiXCR and kept in-frame beta chains. Rows are unified per CDR3 protein, each entry keeping the most common DNA and genes. The V and J calls reflect TCRdb's pipeline rather than the authors' work. The sample records 750,000 to 900,000 distinct CDR3 sequences, about 45% of which are singletons. The ten largest account for roughly 4.9% of the sample.

Including the terminal cysteine and phenylalanine, the CDR3 comprises 13 residues. The only DNA kept is the CDR3, 39 bases in frame from the first base. The junction shows trimming of 2 bases on V and 7 bases on J, plus 9 bases between the germline ends. For CDR1 and CDR2, the germline V gene lists MNHNS and SASEGT. To demonstrate the VDJtools post-analysis software, the study profiled TCR beta repertoires from the peripheral blood of about 13 young patients with multiple sclerosis. Multiple sclerosis patients were children and adolescents aged roughly 6 to 16 years. What the authors observed across the whole study: Patients showed significantly higher frequencies than controls for about five TRBV segments, among them TRBV5-6, TRBV5-1 and TRBV20-1. The control group was slightly older than the multiple sclerosis patient group. Strong co-clustering of samples prepared in the same batch was shown by direct clustering with F measure, prompting a batch-effect correction. Compared with controls, multiple sclerosis patients had significantly lower normalized Chao1 diversity, a finding suggesting substantial peripheral T-cell clonal expansion.

Sequences were obtained from blood. The sequence joins TRBV6-1 to TRBJ2-1; the D gene cannot be named for sure. This TCR was recovered from a girl aged 10 to 17 with multiple sclerosis. Here is the DNA: TGTGCCAGCAGTGAATATTGGGGAAATGAGCAGTTCTTC. It translates as CASSEYWGNEQFF.